This entry features one T cell receptor (beta chain) sequence. Its antigen is currently unknown. Clones were sequenced by immunoSEQ multiplex PCR, and TCRdb holds only the in-frame ones, with some missing. The profile covers some 250,000 clones, with approximately 88% appearing a single time and around a tenth taken by the ten largest. The treatment here: about 20 received Ad26.COV2.S at low or high dose, single or two shots; about 5 received placebo; per-sample allocation not given. The investigators took samples on day 63 after the first vaccine or placebo injection. CDR1 and CDR2 from the germline V gene are GTSNPN and SVGIG (reference sequence). V was pared by 0 bases and J by 10 bases, with 9 bases between. The CDR3 has 11 amino acids. The record originates from a study of Ad26.COV2.S vaccination and SARS-CoV-2 variants. Study information: Administration of Ad26.COV2.S was intramuscular, either once or twice 56 days apart.

Study-wide results and limits: The TCR breadth and depth analyses may have understated or missed part of the total T cell responses. Vaccine recipients showed a spike-specific TCR breadth that was higher than in placebo recipients.

Sequenced material: peripheral blood, taken in a trial of Ad26.COV2.S vaccine versus placebo. V is TRBV30 and J is TRBJ1-1, with D uncertain. The sequence came from a person aged 18-65 years who received the Ad26.COV2.S COVID-19 vaccine or a placebo. The CDR3: CAWSVPGVAFF. The DNA for the CDR3 is TGTGCCTGGAGTGTGCCGGGAGTAGCTTTCTTT.